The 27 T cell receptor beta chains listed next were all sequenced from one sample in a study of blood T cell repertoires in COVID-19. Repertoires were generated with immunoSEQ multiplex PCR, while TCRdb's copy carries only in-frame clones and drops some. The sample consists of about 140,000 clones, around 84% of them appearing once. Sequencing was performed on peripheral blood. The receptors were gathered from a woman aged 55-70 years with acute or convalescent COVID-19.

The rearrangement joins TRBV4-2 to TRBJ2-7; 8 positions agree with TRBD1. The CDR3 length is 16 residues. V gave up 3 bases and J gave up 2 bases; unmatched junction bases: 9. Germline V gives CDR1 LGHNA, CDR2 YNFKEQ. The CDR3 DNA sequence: TGTGCCAGCAGCCAGTATACCGGGACAGGAACCTACGAGCAGTACTTC. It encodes CASSQYTGTGTYEQYF.

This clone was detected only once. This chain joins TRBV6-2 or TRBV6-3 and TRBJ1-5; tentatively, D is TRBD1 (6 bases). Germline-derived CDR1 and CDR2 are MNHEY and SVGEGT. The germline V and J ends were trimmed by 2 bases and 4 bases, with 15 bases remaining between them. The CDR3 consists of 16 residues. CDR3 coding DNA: TGTGCCAGCAGTTACGCCCGACAGGTAGGGAATCAGCCCCAGCATTTT. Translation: CASSYARQVGNQPQHF.

The CDR3 DNA reads TGTGCCAGCAGCTTACTAGCGGGGGGGCTTTTGGTCTACGAGCAGTACTTC. It encodes CASSLLAGGLLVYEQYF. This chain joins TRBV7-9 and TRBJ2-7, with 12 bases matching TRBD2. The CDR3 is 17 residues long. The germline V gene encodes CDR1 SEHNR and CDR2 FQNEAQ (reference sequence). The J segment lost 3 bases and the V segment lost 2 bases, leaving 8 bases of the junction unmatched.

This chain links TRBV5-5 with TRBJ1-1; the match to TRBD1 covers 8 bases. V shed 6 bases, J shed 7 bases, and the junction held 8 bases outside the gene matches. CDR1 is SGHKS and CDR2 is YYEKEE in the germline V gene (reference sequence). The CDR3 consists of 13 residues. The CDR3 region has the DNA TGTGCCAGCAAAAGAGACAGGGGTAATGAAGCTTTCTTT. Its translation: CASKRDRGNEAFF. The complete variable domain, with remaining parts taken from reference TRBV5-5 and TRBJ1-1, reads DAGVTQSPTHLIKTRGQQVTLRCSPISGHKSVSWYQQVLGQGPQFIFQYYEKEERGRGNFPDRFSARQFPNYSSELNVNALLLGDSALYLCASKRDRGNEAFFGQGTRLTVV.

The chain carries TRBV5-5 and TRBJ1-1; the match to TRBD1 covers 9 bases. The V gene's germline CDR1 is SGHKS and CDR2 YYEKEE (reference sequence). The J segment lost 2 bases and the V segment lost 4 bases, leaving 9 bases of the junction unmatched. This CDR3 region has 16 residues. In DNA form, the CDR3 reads TGTGCCAGCAGCAAACCTTTGGGACAGGGAAACACTGAAGCTTTCTTT. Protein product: CASSKPLGQGNTEAFF.

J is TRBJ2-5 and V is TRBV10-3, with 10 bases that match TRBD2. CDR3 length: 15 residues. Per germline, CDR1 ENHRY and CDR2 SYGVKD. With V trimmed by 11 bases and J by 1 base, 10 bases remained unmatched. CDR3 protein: CAVQDSGGPQETQYF. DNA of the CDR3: TGTGCCGTACAAGATAGCGGGGGGCCCCAAGAGACCCAGTACTTC.

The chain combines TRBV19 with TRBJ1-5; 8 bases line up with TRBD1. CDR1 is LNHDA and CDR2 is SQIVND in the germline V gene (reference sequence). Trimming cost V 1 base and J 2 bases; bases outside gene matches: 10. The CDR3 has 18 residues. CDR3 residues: CASSIARTGIRGNQPQHF. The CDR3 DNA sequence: TGTGCCAGTAGTATAGCAAGGACAGGGATTCGTGGCAATCAGCCCCAGCATTTT.

Here the CDR3 reads CASSESMGTGGGELFF. The CDR3 bases are TGCGCCAGCAGTGAGTCGATGGGGACTGGAGGAGGGGAGCTGTTTTTT. The chain is built from TRBV10-1 and TRBJ2-2, with D possibly matching TRBD2 (6 bases). The CDR3 spans 16 residues. From germline, CDR1 is WNHNN and CDR2 SYGVQD (reference sequence). V gave up 0 bases and J gave up 8 bases, with 16 bases separating them.

The CDR3 sequence is CATIRPPQETQYF. CDR3 DNA sequence: TGTGCCACTATTCGTCCCCCCCAAGAGACCCAGTACTTC. The chain combines TRBV5-4 with TRBJ2-5; D is uncertain. CDR3 length equals 13 residues. Trimming took off 9 bases at V and 1 base at J, with 13 bases between the two ends. CDR1 is SGHNT, CDR2 YYREEE, per germline (reference sequence).

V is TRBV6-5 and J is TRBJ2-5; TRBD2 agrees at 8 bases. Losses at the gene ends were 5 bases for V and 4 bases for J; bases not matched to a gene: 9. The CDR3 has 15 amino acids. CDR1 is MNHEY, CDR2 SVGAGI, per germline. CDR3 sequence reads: CASSKARGGGETQYF. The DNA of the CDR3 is TGTGCCAGCAGTAAGGCCCGGGGGGGAGGAGAGACCCAGTACTTC.

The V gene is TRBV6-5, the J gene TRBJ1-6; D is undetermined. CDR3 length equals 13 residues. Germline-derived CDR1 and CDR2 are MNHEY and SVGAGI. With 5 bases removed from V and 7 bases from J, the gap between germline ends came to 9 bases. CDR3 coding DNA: TGTGCCAGCAGTCGGGCGGGAAATTCACCCCTCCACTTT. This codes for CASSRAGNSPLHF.

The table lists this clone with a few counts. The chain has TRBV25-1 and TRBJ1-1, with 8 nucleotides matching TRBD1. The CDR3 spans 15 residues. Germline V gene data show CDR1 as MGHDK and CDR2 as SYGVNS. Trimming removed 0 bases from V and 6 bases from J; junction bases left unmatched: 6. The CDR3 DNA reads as TGTGCCAGCAGTGAATATAACAGGGGGGAACCTGAAGCTTTCTTT. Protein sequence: CASSEYNRGEPEAFF. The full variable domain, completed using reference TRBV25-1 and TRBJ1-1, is EADIYQTPRYLVIGTGKKITLECSQTMGHDKMYWYQQDPGMELHLIHYSYGVNSTEKGDLSSESTVSRIRTEHFPLTLESARPSHTSQYLCASSEYNRGEPEAFFGQGTRLTVV.

CDR3 residues: CASSQGKPNEKLFF. The CDR3 bases are TGTGCCAGCAGCCAGGGGAAGCCTAATGAAAAACTGTTTTTT. The V call is TRBV6-2 or TRBV6-3, the J call TRBJ1-4; tentative D call: TRBD1 (6 bases). The CDR3 runs 14 residues. The germline V gene encodes CDR1 MNHEY and CDR2 SVGEGT. With 6 bases removed from V and 3 bases from J, the gap between germline ends came to 11 bases.

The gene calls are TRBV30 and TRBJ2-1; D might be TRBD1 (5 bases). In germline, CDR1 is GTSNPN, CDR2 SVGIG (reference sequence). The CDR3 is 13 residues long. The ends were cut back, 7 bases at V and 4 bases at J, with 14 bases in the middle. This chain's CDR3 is CAFNRFSYNEQFF. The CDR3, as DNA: TGTGCCTTCAACAGGTTCTCTTACAATGAGCAGTTCTTC.

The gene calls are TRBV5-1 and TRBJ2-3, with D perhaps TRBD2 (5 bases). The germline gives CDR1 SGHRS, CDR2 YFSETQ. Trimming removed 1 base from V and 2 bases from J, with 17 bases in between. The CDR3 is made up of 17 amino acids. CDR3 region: CASSLRLRASYTDTQYF. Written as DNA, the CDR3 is TGCGCCAGCAGCTTGCGCTTGCGGGCGTCCTACACAGATACGCAGTATTTT.

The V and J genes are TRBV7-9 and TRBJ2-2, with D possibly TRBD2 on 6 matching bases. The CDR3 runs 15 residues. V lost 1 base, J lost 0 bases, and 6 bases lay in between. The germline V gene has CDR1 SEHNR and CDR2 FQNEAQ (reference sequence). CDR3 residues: CASSLGGANTGELFF. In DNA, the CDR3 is TGTGCCAGCAGCTTAGGCGGGGCGAACACCGGGGAGCTGTTTTTT.

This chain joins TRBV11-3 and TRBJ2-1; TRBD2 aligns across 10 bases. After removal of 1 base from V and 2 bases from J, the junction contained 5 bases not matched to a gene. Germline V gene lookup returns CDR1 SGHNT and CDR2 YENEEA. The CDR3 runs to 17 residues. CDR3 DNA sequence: TGTGCCAGCAGCTTAGCCCGAACTAGCGGGACCTACAATGAGCAGTTCTTC. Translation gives CASSLARTSGTYNEQFF.

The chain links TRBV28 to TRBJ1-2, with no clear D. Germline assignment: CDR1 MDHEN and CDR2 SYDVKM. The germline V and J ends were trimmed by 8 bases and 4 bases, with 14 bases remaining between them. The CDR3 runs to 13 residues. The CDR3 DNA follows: TGTGCCAGCTGCCGACTCCTTAGCTATGGCTACACCTTC. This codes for CASCRLLSYGYTF.

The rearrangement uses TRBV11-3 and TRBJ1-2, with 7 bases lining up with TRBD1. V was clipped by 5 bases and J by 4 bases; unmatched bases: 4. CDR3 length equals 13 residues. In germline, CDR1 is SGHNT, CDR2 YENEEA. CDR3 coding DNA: TGTGCCAGCAGCGGACAGGCGAGCTATGGCTACACCTTC. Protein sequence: CASSGQASYGYTF.

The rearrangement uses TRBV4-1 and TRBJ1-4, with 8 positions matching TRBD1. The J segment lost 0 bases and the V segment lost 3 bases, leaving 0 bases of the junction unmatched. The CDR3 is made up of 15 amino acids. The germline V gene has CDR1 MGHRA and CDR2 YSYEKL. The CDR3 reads CASSQTGATNEKLFF. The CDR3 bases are TGCGCCAGCAGCCAGACAGGGGCAACTAATGAAAAACTGTTTTTT.

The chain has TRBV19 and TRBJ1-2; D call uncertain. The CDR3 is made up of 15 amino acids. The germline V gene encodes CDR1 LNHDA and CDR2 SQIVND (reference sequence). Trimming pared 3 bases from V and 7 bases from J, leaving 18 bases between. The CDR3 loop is CASSIGSLPSGGYTF. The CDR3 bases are TGTGCCAGTAGTATCGGCAGCTTACCTTCGGGTGGCTACACCTTC.

As DNA, the CDR3 is TGTGCCAGCAGCTCTCGGACTAGCGGGGGCCCGGAGACCCAGTACTTC. Residues: CASSSRTSGGPETQYF. V and J are TRBV7-2 and TRBJ2-5; 13 nucleotides line up with TRBD2. V lost 4 bases and J lost 5; bases outside the gene matches: 7. The CDR3 length is 16 residues. Germline CDR1 reads SGHTA; CDR2 reads FQGNSA.

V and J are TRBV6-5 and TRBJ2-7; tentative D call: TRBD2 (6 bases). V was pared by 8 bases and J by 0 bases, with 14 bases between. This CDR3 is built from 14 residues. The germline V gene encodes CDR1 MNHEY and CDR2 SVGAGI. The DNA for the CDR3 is TGTGCCAGCGGTAGACGGACTACCTCCTACGAGCAGTACTTC. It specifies CASGRRTTSYEQYF.

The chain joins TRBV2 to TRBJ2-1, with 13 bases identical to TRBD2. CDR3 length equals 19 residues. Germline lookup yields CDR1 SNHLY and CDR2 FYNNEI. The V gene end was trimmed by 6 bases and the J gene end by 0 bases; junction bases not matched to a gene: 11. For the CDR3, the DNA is TGTGCCAGCAGGAAGGGGACTAGCGGGGACCGCAGCTCCTACAATGAGCAGTTCTTC. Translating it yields CASRKGTSGDRSSYNEQFF.

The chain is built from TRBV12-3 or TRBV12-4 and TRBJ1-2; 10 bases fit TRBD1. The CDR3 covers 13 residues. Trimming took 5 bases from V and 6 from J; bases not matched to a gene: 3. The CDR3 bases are TGTGCCAGCAGTCTTGGGACAGGGGATGGCTACACCTTC. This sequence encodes CASSLGTGDGYTF.

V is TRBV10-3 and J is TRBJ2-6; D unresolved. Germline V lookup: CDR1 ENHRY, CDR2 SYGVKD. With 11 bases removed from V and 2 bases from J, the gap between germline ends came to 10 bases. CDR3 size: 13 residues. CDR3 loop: CAARVAGANVLTF. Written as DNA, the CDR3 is TGTGCCGCCCGGGTGGCTGGGGCCAACGTCCTGACTTTC.

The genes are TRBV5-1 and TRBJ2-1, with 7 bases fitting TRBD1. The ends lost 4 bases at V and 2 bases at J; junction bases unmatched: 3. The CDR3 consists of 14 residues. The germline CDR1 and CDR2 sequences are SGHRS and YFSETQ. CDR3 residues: CASSLGTAYNEQFF. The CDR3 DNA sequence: TGCGCCAGCAGCCTAGGGACAGCCTACAATGAGCAGTTCTTC.